A selection of T cell receptor beta chains follows, all from one sample in a study of blood T cell repertoires in COVID-19. Data came from immunoSEQ multiplex PCR; TCRdb stores just in-frame clones and leaves some out. The sample lists about 240,000 clones, 85% to 90% occurring once. The specimen sequenced was peripheral blood. The receptors were gathered from a man in his 60s with acute or convalescent COVID-19. The CDR3 runs from the conserved cysteine through the conserved F or W. The D gene is left open where the match is weak. The listing skips clone size in some rows; elsewhere it reads once, few, many or a size class.

clone_size,j_call,v_call,d_call,cdr3_aa,cdr3_nt
NA,TRBJ2-7,TRBV27,TRBD2,CASSRDSGFSYEQYF,TGTGCCAGCAGTCGGGATAGCGGGTTCTCCTACGAGCAGTACTTC
NA,TRBJ2-7,TRBV6-5,NA,CASSYQAGSYEQYF,TGTGCCAGCAGTTACCAGGCAGGGTCCTACGAGCAGTACTTC
NA,TRBJ2-7,TRBV28,NA,CASISGGTTYEQYF,TGTGCCAGCATCTCAGGAGGCACTACCTACGAGCAGTACTTC
NA,TRBJ1-1,TRBV7-6,NA,CASSSQGGGTEAFF,TGTGCCAGCAGCTCTCAGGGCGGGGGCACTGAAGCTTTCTTT
once,TRBJ1-5,TRBV30,TRBD1,CAWNEDRGQPQHF,TGTGCCTGGAATGAGGACAGGGGTCAGCCCCAGCATTTT
NA,TRBJ1-2,TRBV30,TRBD1,CAPVTEQGASDGYTF,TGTGCCCCCGTAACCGAACAGGGGGCGTCTGATGGCTACACCTTC
NA,TRBJ2-2,TRBV6-5,NA,CASSRGRSTGELFF,TGTGCCAGCAGTCGGGGGAGGAGCACCGGGGAGCTGTTTTTT
NA,TRBJ1-4,TRBV25-1,TRBD1,CASSRDRGVEKLFF,TGTGCCAGCAGCCGAGACAGGGGGGTGGAAAAACTGTTTTTT
NA,TRBJ1-1,TRBV5-1,TRBD1,CASSWDRGNTEAFF,TGCGCCAGCAGCTGGGACAGGGGAAACACTGAAGCTTTCTTT
NA,TRBJ2-2,TRBV6-2/TRBV6-3,TRBD1,CASSYPGQGNTGELFF,TGTGCCAGCAGTTATCCGGGACAGGGAAACACCGGGGAGCTGTTTTTT
NA,TRBJ2-7,TRBV28,NA,CASRGGGPSSYEQYF,TGTGCCAGCAGGGGAGGGGGTCCCAGCTCCTACGAGCAGTACTTC
NA,TRBJ2-3,TRBV3-1/TRBV3-2,NA,CASSQALLGTDTQYF,TGTGCCAGCAGCCAAGCACTATTGGGCACAGATACGCAGTATTTT
NA,TRBJ1-3,TRBV14,NA,CASRTTGSSGNTIYF,TGTGCCAGCAGAACTACAGGGAGCTCTGGAAACACCATATATTTT
few,TRBJ2-7,TRBV7-9,NA,CASSPSVYEQYF,TGTGCCAGCAGCCCTAGCGTATACGAGCAGTACTTC
NA,TRBJ2-7,TRBV11-2,TRBD1,CASGTGSGYEQYF,TGTGCCAGTGGGACAGGGTCGGGGTACGAGCAGTACTTC
NA,TRBJ1-5,TRBV19,NA,CASRTSVFEPQHF,TGTGCCAGTAGGACGAGCGTCTTCGAACCCCAGCATTTT
few,TRBJ2-1,TRBV24-1,NA,CATSGAERGNNEQFF,TGTGCCACCAGTGGTGCCGAGAGAGGGAATAATGAGCAGTTCTTC
NA,TRBJ1-6,TRBV11-2,NA,CASSSQGPPNSPLHF,TGTGCCAGCAGCTCCCAGGGGCCTCCTAATTCACCCCTCCACTTT
NA,TRBJ1-1,TRBV6-5,NA,CASTQRNRNTEAFF,TGTGCCAGCACCCAAAGGAACAGGAACACTGAAGCTTTCTTT
NA,TRBJ1-6,TRBV5-1,TRBD1,CASSLAGTGDSPLHF,TGCGCCAGCAGCTTGGCCGGGACAGGGGACTCACCCCTCCACTTT
NA,TRBJ2-7,TRBV20-1,NA,CSASNKYEQYF,TGCAGTGCTAGCAACAAATACGAGCAGTACTTC
NA,TRBJ2-1,TRBV9,TRBD2,CASSVIDSGSSYNEQFF,TGTGCCAGCAGCGTAATCGATAGCGGGAGCTCCTACAATGAGCAGTTCTTC
NA,TRBJ2-7,TRBV11-3,TRBD2,CASSLVGLAVSYEQYF,TGTGCCAGCAGCTTAGTTGGACTAGCGGTGTCCTACGAGCAGTACTTC
NA,TRBJ1-5,TRBV19,NA,CASSIGQRNQPQHF,TGTGCCAGTAGTATAGGACAGAGAAATCAGCCCCAGCATTTT
once,TRBJ2-5,TRBV5-4,TRBD2,CASSLASGRGETQYF,TGTGCCAGCAGCTTGGCTAGCGGGAGAGGGGAGACCCAGTACTTC
NA,TRBJ2-2,TRBV6-5,NA,CASRNSGNTGELFF,TGTGCCAGCAGAAATTCCGGGAACACCGGGGAGCTGTTTTTT
NA,TRBJ1-4,TRBV6-5,NA,CASSYGGLNEKLFF,TGTGCCAGCAGTTACGGCGGTCTTAATGAAAAACTGTTTTTT
NA,TRBJ2-3,TRBV24-1,TRBD2,CATSDHGGRVTDTQYF,TGTGCCACCAGTGACCATGGCGGGAGAGTCACAGATACGCAGTATTTT
NA,TRBJ2-3,TRBV5-5,NA,CASSLLASHTDTQYF,TGTGCCAGCAGCTTACTAGCTTCCCACACAGATACGCAGTATTTT
NA,TRBJ1-4,TRBV10-3,TRBD1,CAIRNRGEKLFF,TGTGCCATCAGAAACAGGGGGGAAAAACTGTTTTTT
NA,TRBJ2-7,TRBV28,NA,CASSSTGSKSYEQYF,TGTGCCAGCAGTTCCACAGGGAGCAAATCCTACGAGCAGTACTTC
NA,TRBJ1-1,TRBV7-2,TRBD1,CASSFRGQGTEAFF,TGTGCCAGCAGCTTTAGGGGACAGGGGACTGAAGCTTTCTTT
NA,TRBJ2-5,TRBV19,NA,CASSVQETQYF,TGTGCCAGTAGTGTACAAGAGACCCAGTACTTC